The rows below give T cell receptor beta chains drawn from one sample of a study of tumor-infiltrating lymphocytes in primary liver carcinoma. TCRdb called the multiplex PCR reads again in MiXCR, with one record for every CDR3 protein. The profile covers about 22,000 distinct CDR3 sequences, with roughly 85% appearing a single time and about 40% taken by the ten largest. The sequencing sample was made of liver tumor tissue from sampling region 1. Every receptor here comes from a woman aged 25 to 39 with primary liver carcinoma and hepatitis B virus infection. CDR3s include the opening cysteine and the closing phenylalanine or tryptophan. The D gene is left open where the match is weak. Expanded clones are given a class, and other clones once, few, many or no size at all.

CASSRLAGGDYEQLF | TGTGCAAGCAGCCGACTAGCGGGGGGGGACTATGAGCAGTTATTC | TRBJ2-1 | TRBD2 | . | TRBV11-3
CASIPRQIETQYF | TGTGCCAGTATCCCTAGACAGATAGAGACCCAGTACTTC | TRBJ2-5 | . | . | TRBV11-2
CASDETLLGGAANTGELFF | TGTGCCAGCGATGAAACCCTTCTCGGGGGCGCCGCGAACACCGGGGAGCTGTTTTTT | TRBJ2-2 | . | . | TRBV6-1
CACSFTGGNEQLF | TGTGCCTGCAGCTTTACTGGGGGGAATGAGCAGCTCTTC | TRBJ2-1 | . | . | TRBV11-3
CAIRGRRVLVAKNIQYF | TGTGCCATTCGTGGGCGGAGGGTCCTGGTAGCCAAGAACATTCAGTACTTC | TRBJ2-4 | . | . | TRBV6-1
CATNKKDRARTGELFF | TGTGCCACCAACAAGAAGGACAGGGCCCGCACCGGGGAGCTGTTTTTT | TRBJ2-2 | . | . | TRBV21-1
CASSRGRQGGYGYTF | TGTGCCAGCAGCCGTGGCAGGCAGGGGGGTTATGGCTACACCTTC | TRBJ1-2 | TRBD1 | medium-sized | TRBV4-2
CASSSGLWTSGESSYNEQFF | TGTGCCAGTAGCTCGGGGCTTTGGACTAGCGGGGAGAGCTCCTACAATGAGCAGTTCTTC | TRBJ2-1 | TRBD2 | . | TRBV7-9
CSLVHRGGDYTF | TGCAGCCTTGTCCATAGGGGTGGCGACTACACCTTC | TRBJ1-2 | . | . | TRBV29-1
CVSSFVAKGGTDTEYF | TGTGTCAGCAGCTTTGTCGCGAAAGGGGGCACAGATACGGAGTACTTT | TRBJ2-3 | TRBD1 | . | TRBV5-5
CDSSHIELVSEQFF | TGCGACAGCAGCCACATAGAGTTGGTCAGTGAGCAGTTCTTC | TRBJ2-1 | . | . | TRBV4-3
CATSCAIGTVTQYF | TGTGCCACCAGTTGTGCTATTGGGACGGTGACGCAGTATTTT | TRBJ2-3 | . | . | TRBV24-1
CASSSGDLSYGQYF | TGTGCCAGCAGCTCGGGAGACCTCTCCTACGGACAGTACTTC | TRBJ2-7 | . | . | TRBV7-9
CASSLVGQGNDQLF | . | TRBJ2-1 | . | . | TRBV11-3
CASSGPRDRGRFYGYTF | TGTGCCAGCAGCGGCCCCCGGGACAGGGGGCGATTCTATGGCTACACCTTC | TRBJ1-2 | TRBD1 | many | TRBV9
CASSERFLVIRSNHGYTF | TGTGCCAGCAGTGAACGGTTCCTGGTCATTAGATCTAACCATGGTTACACTTTC | TRBJ1-2 | . | . | TRBV6-1
CASSSLTGFIGELFF | TGTGCCAGCAGTTCGCTGACAGGGTTCATCGGGGAGCTGTTTTTT | TRBJ2-2 | TRBD1 | . | TRBV6-5
CASSLARRAYELYF | TGTGCCAGCAGCTTAGCACGGAGAGCCTACGAGCTGTACTTC | TRBJ2-7 | . | . | TRBV11-2
CASSFGIGRVGNEQYF | TGTGCCAGTTCATTTGGAATCGGGAGGGTGGGCAATGAGCAGTACTTC | TRBJ2-7 | TRBD2 | . | TRBV11-2
CAISPGTGAVF | TGTGCCATCAGCCCCGGGACAGGAGCTGTCTTT | TRBJ1-1 | TRBD1 | . | TRBV11-2
CASSGIPSGRNPGELFF | TGTGCCAGCAGTGGTATCCCTAGCGGGAGAAATCCCGGGGAGCTATTTTTT | TRBJ2-2 | TRBD2 | . | TRBV6-2/TRBV6-3
CARSRRQASYNEQLF | TGTGCGAGGAGCCGGAGACAGGCCTCCTACAATGAGCAGCTCTTC | TRBJ2-1 | . | . | TRBV11-1
CAICGRRVLVVKNVQYF | TGTGCCATTTGTGGGCGGAGGGTCCTGGTAGTCAAAAACGTTCAGTACTTC | TRBJ2-4 | . | . | TRBV6-1
CASGSGGLSHEQYF | TGTGCCAGCGGCTCGGGAGGCCTCTCCCACGAGCAGTATTTC | TRBJ2-7 | TRBD2 | . | TRBV7-9
CASNHRGSGSLTDTQYF | TGTGCCAGCAACCATCGAGGGAGCGGGAGCCTCACAGACACCCAGTATTTT | TRBJ2-3 | TRBD2 | once | TRBV11-2
CASSLGHRDRAAGELFF | TGCGCCAGCAGCTTGGGCCACCGGGACAGAGCGGCCGGGGAGCTGTTTTTT | TRBJ2-2 | TRBD1 | many | TRBV5-1
CASNSAGGTEAFF | TGTGCCAGCAACTCAGCAGGGGGGACTGAAGCTTTCTTT | TRBJ1-1 | TRBD1 | . | TRBV11-3
CDSGEGTVDSPLHF | TGTGACAGCGGGGAAGGGACAGTGGATTCACCCCTCCACTTT | TRBJ1-6 | TRBD1 | . | TRBV11-2
CASSTSLVGGYNERFF | TGTGCCAGCAGCACCTCTCTAGTGGGGGGATACAATGAGCGGTTCTTC | TRBJ2-1 | . | . | TRBV11-2
CARNQTTGFKTYEQYF | TGTGCCAGGAACCAAACCACGGGATTTAAAACCTACGAGCAGTACTTC | TRBJ2-7 | . | once | TRBV7-9
CASTLASRGQTNGYTF | TGTGCCAGCACCTTGGCGTCCCGAGGCCAGACGAATGGCTACACCTTC | TRBJ1-2 | . | . | TRBV7-9
CASSFQGAGNTIYF | TGTGCCAGCAGTTTTCAGGGGGCGGGAAACACCATATATTTT | TRBJ1-3 | TRBD1 | many | TRBV28
CATSRDRGEKLFF | TGTGCCACCAGCAGAGATCGAGGTGAAAAACTGTTTTTT | TRBJ1-4 | . | many | TRBV15
CASGEVSSYNEQFF | TGTGCCAGCGGGGAGGTGAGCTCCTACAATGAGCAGTTCTTT | TRBJ2-1 | . | once | TRBV28
CASNNPAASGSRTDRHYF | TGTGCCAGCAATAACCCGGCGGCTAGCGGGAGTCGGACAGATAGGCACTATTTT | TRBJ2-3 | TRBD2 | . | TRBV5-4
CASSGLPSERNPGELFF | TGTGCCAGTAGTGGTCTCCCTAGCGAGAGGAACCCCGGGGAGCTGTTTTTT | TRBJ2-2 | . | . | TRBV6-2/TRBV6-3
CASSQDPYRGRADTQYF | TGCGCCAGCAGCCAAGATCCCTACAGGGGGCGAGCGGATACGCAGTATTTT | TRBJ2-3 | TRBD1 | few | TRBV4-1
CASSRLARGGYEQCF | TGTGCCAGCAGCCGACTAGCGCGAGGGGGCTATGAGCAGTGCTTC | TRBJ2-1 | . | . | TRBV11-3
CASSIHRGQVFFNLHF | TGTGCCAGCAGTATCCACAGGGGGCAAGTTTTCTTCAACCTCCACTTT | TRBJ1-6 | TRBD1 | . | TRBV28
CASSLPLDGWYSHEWYF | TGTGCCAGCAGCCTCCCTTTGGACGGATGGTACTCCCACGAGTGGTACTTC | TRBJ2-7 | . | . | TRBV28
CACSYKDSSSYEQYF | TGTGCTTGCAGTTACAAGGACAGCAGTTCCTACGAGCAGTACTTC | TRBJ2-7 | . | . | TRBV6-5
CASSTYPGSKEAQYF | TGTGCCAGCAGCACGTATCCCGGGAGCAAAGAGGCCCAGTACTTC | TRBJ2-5 | . | . | TRBV12-3/TRBV12-4
CASSQRVIAKNIQYF | TGTGCAAGCAGCCAACGGGTGATAGCCAAAAACATCCAGTACTTC | TRBJ2-4 | . | once | TRBV5-6
CASSLNTEAFF | TGTGCCAGCAGCCTGAACACTGAAGCTTTCTTT | TRBJ1-1 | . | . | TRBV4-2
CASSSGRVSYGYTF | TGTGCCAGCAGCTCCGGCAGGGTGTCCTATGGCTACACCTTC | TRBJ1-2 | . | . | TRBV7-8
CASSTIRLGDGEKQFF | TGTGCCAGCAGCACGATACGGTTGGGGGACGGTGAAAAACAGTTTTTT | TRBJ1-4 | . | . | TRBV5-8
CASSFNRGTSYEQYF | TGTGCCAGCAGCTTTAATCGGGGAACCTCCTACGAGCAGTACTTC | TRBJ2-7 | . | few | TRBV11-2
CASSPPGSWEAQYF | TGTGCCAGCAGCCCCCCGGGGAGTTGGGAGGCCCAATACTTC | TRBJ2-5 | . | . | TRBV11-2